Listed below are T cell receptor beta chains from one sample, sequenced in a study of blood T cells in healthy people across ages. Each CDR3 protein is one row after TCRdb ran MiXCR on the 5' RACE reads. The repertoire holds about 290,000 distinct CDR3 sequences, with roughly 29% as singletons. Sequenced: blood. The receptors were gathered from a woman aged 70 to 79 in good health. CDR3s include the opening cysteine and the closing phenylalanine or tryptophan. Fields, in order: D gene, clone size, V gene, CDR3 protein. The D gene is left open where the match is weak. Clone sizes are given selectively: once, few, many, or a class where the clone is expanded.

d_gene: -
abundance: -
v_gene: TRBV9
CDR3aa: CASSVRESPGELFF

d_gene: -
abundance: once
v_gene: TRBV24-1
CDR3aa: CATSDPSGTSTDTQYF

d_gene: -
abundance: -
v_gene: TRBV28
CDR3aa: CASTTGGAGKLFF

d_gene: -
abundance: few
v_gene: TRBV6-2/TRBV6-3
CDR3aa: CARRLYEQYF

d_gene: -
abundance: -
v_gene: TRBV2
CDR3aa: CASSERAGQNYEQYF

d_gene: -
abundance: few
v_gene: TRBV12-3/TRBV12-4
CDR3aa: CASSLNRNTQYF

d_gene: -
abundance: -
v_gene: TRBV6-2/TRBV6-3
CDR3aa: CAIRGLSTYEQYF

d_gene: -
abundance: few
v_gene: TRBV4-3
CDR3aa: CASSQDRLGGKDEQFF

d_gene: TRBD2
abundance: -
v_gene: TRBV5-8
CDR3aa: CASSPGLAGEPGGELFF

d_gene: TRBD1
abundance: few
v_gene: TRBV28
CDR3aa: CASSFPGQGTREQFF

d_gene: TRBD2
abundance: -
v_gene: TRBV6-1
CDR3aa: CASSDTGTSFRQFF